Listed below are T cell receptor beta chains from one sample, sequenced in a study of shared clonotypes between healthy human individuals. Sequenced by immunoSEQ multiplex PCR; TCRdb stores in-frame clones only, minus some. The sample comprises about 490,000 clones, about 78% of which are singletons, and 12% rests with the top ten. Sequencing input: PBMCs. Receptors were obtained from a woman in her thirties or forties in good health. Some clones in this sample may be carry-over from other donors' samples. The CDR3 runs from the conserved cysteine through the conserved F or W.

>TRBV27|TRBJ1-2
CATYRGSYGYTF
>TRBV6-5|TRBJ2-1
CASSLLAGGLDEQFF
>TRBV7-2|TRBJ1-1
CASSLAWKMNTEAFF
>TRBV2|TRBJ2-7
CASRRGTEDYEQYF
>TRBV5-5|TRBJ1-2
CASSLAVRDSSPVNGYTF
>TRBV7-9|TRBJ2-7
CASSGTSDYEQYF
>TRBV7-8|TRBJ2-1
CASSPPGLADYNEQFF
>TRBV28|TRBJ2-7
CASSLGGTYEQYF
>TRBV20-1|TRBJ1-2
CSALDGYTF
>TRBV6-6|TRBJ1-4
CASRGAAPTNEKLFF
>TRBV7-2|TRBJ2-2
CASSFYAGTNTGELFF
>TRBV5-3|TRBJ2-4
CARSYGLAGVSKNIQYF
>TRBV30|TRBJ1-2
CAWSALQGGGYTF
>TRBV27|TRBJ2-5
CASSLYGHMVRNREETQYF
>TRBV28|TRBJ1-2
CASSDRWGVYGYTF
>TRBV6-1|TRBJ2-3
CASSTRGLSDTQYF
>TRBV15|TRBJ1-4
CATSRYRGQGEKLFF
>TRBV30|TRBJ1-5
CAWSQTAYSNQPQHF
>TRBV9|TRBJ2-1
CASSSGAGAYNEQFF
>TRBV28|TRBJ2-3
CATARTTDTQYF
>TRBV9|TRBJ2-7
CASSIRTGRFEYEQYF
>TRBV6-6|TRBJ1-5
CASSYLGQGLVQPQHF
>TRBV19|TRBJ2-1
CASSIGEGGRNEQFF
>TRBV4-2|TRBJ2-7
CASSQDRLQYEQYF
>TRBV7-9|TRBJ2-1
CASSSTSSYNEQFF
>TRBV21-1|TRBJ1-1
CASSDTRPQGRTEAFF
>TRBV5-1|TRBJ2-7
CASSLAGSYYEQYF
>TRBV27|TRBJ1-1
CASSFRSGRTEAFF
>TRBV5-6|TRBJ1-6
CASSLVSAASSLGSPLHF
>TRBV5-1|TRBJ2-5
CASSFLGRLEQETQYF
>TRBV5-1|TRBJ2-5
CASSLQETQYF
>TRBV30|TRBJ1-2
CAWSVKRGYTF
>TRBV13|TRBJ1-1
CASSLGGKAFF
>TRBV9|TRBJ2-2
CASSALAGPNTGELFF
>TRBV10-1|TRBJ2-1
CASSELDRGDGDEQFF
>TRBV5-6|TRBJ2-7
CASSFGTSALSEQYF
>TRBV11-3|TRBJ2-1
CASSSTSGRADEQFF
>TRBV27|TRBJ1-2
CASSSLQRGGGYTF
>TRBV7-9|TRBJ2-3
CASSVDRVRNTDTQYF
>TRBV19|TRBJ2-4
CASRQIPGNIQYF
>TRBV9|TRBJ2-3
CASSPRTSITDTQYF
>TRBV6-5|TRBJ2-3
CASKIDGTDTQYF
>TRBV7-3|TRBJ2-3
CASSQGQNTDTQYF
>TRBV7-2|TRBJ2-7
CASSMTGGKSYEQYF
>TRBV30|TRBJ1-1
CAWGGADLEAFF
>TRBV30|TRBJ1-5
CAWRRLAGNVGRGNQPQHF
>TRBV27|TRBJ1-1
CASHDRVGTEAFF
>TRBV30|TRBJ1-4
CAWSLSPPATNEKLFF
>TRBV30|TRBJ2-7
CAWSADRYEQYF
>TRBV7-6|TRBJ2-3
CASSPQTGPDTDTQYF
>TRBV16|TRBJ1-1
CASSQSSGVNTEAFF
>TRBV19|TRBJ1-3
CASSYRGTSGNTIYF
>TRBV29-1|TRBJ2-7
CSVDDMASGSYEQYF
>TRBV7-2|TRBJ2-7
CASKTPERPLQYF
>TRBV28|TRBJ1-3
CASSPAGAGNTIYF
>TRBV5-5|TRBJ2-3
CASSARLAGGGDTQYF
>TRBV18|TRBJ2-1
CASSAHPLADGNNEQFF
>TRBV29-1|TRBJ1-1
CSGSKGRFEAFF
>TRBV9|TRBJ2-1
CASSPLGGLNEQFF